Included here is one TCR beta chain sequence, with context. Between the trimmed V and J ends, which lost 3 bases and 5 bases, there was a span of 16 bases. This CDR3 comprises 16 residues. Germline loops: CDR1 ENHRY, CDR2 SYGVKD. The source of the sample is a study of blood T cell repertoires in COVID-19. Background on the study: COVID-19 samples from acute and convalescent phases originated in the United States, Italy and Spain. T cells, B-cell-depleted T cells, or PBMCs supplied cDNA or gDNA.

Per the study methods: By means of reference gene primer amplification, nucleated cell counts were estimated. Repertoires were generated with immunoSEQ multiplex PCR, while TCRdb's copy carries only in-frame clones and drops some. The V and J calls and clone size come from that table; D and trimming were worked out from the DNA. Counted here are some 360,000 clones, approximately 90% occurring once; the ten biggest clones make up roughly 3.9%. V and J are TRBV10-3 and TRBJ2-2; possibly TRBD2 for D (6 bases). The source is a woman in her sixties with COVID-19, enrolled during active disease. Sequencing input: peripheral blood. CDR3 bases: TGTGCCATCAGTGATAAGAGGGCGGGGAAAACCGGGGAGCTGTTTTTT. Protein product: CAISDKRAGKTGELFF.